What follows are 18 T cell receptor beta chains derived from one specimen sequenced in a study of blood T cell repertoires in COVID-19 (dated by TCRdb to 2018 to 2020). To prepare the library, the immunoSEQ multiplex PCR assay was applied. This is the immuneACCESS table as TCRdb keeps it, with only in-frame sequences that have V and J called. A part of the clones is gone; compared with another copy, unresolved V genes explain less than half, and the rest is unexplained. A total of approximately 240,000 clones appear in this sample, roughly 90% of them only once. The biggest ten clones account for roughly 2% of the sample. The sequenced sample consisted of peripheral blood. The receptor source for this set is a woman aged 40 to 50 who had recovered from COVID-19.

The genes are TRBV7-6 and TRBJ2-1; TRBD1 matches at 7 bases. Germline CDR1 is SGHVS and CDR2 is FNYEAQ. J was trimmed by 1 base and V by 1 base; bases with no gene match: 4. The CDR3 totals 16 residues. CDR3 sequence (DNA): TGTGCCAGCAGCTTAGAAGGGGGCCCATCCTACAATGAGCAGTTCTTC. Translating gives CASSLEGGPSYNEQFF.

The chain has TRBV6-5 and TRBJ1-3; 8 bases are shared with TRBD1. V was pared by 6 bases and J by 4 bases, with 5 bases of the junction left unmatched. This CDR3 has 14 residues. The germline CDR1 and CDR2 sequences are MNHEY and SVGAGI. The DNA of the CDR3 is TGTGCCAGCAGGGAGGACAGGGTGGGAAACACCATATATTTT. Translated, it gives CASREDRVGNTIYF.

The gene calls are TRBV25-1 and TRBJ2-3; D may be TRBD1 (6 bases). This CDR3 is built from 16 residues. Trimming took 4 bases from V and 2 from J, leaving 16 bases between them. The germline CDR1 and CDR2 sequences are MGHDK and SYGVNS. The CDR3 sequence is CASSGGAGDPTDTQYF. CDR3 coding DNA: TGTGCCAGCAGTGGTGGGGCAGGGGATCCCACAGATACGCAGTATTTT.

The chain has TRBV2 and TRBJ2-7, with D maybe TRBD1 (5 bases). Trimming removed 7 bases at V and 4 bases at J, with 14 bases between. CDR3 size: 13 residues. Germline values: CDR1 SNHLY, CDR2 FYNNEI. DNA of the CDR3: TGTGCCAGCAACAAGGCCACAGGATACGAGCAGTACTTC. Its translation is CASNKATGYEQYF.

In regard to this clone: Additional DNA sequences in this sample encode the identical CDR3. This CDR3 is CASSLAGYQETQYF. In DNA form, the CDR3 reads TGCGCCAGCAGCTTGGCCGGGTACCAAGAGACCCAGTACTTC. The chain is built from TRBV5-1 and TRBJ2-5; D is unresolved. The germline gives CDR1 SGHRS, CDR2 YFSETQ. Trimming took 0 bases from V and 0 from J, leaving 6 bases between them. The CDR3 length is 14 residues.

The chain links TRBV19 to TRBJ1-6, with D tentatively TRBD1 (6 bases). The CDR3 is made up of 15 amino acids. The V and J ends lost 7 bases and 6 bases respectively, with 16 bases between them. Germline V gene lookup returns CDR1 LNHDA and CDR2 SQIVND (reference sequence). The CDR3 DNA follows: TGTGCCAGTACCGATGGGACACGAGGTAATTCACCCCTCCACTTT. It encodes CASTDGTRGNSPLHF. The whole variable domain, remainder taken from reference TRBV19 and TRBJ1-6, is DGGITQSPKYLFRKEGQNVTLSCEQNLNHDAMYWYRQDPGQGLRLIYYSQIVNDFQKGDIAEGYSVSREKKESFPLTVTSAQKNPTAFYLCASTDGTRGNSPLHFGNGTRLTVT.

V usage is TRBV5-1 and J usage is TRBJ2-1; D not certain. This CDR3 is built from 16 residues. Trimming shortened V by 0 bases and J by 1 base, and 11 bases separated the two germline ends. Per germline, CDR1 SGHRS and CDR2 YFSETQ. DNA for the CDR3: TGCGCCAGCAGCTTGGACGGCGGTGATTCCTACAATGAGCAGTTCTTC. Encoded protein: CASSLDGGDSYNEQFF.

The V call is TRBV6-2 or TRBV6-3, the J call TRBJ2-7; 7 bases are shared with TRBD1. Trimming at V came to 6 bases and at J to 5 bases, leaving 4 bases not matched to a gene. This CDR3 spans 12 amino acids. Looked up from germline, CDR1 is MNHEY and CDR2 is SVGEGT. CDR3 loop: CASSSDRNEQYF. The CDR3 region has the DNA TGTGCCAGCAGCTCGGACAGGAACGAGCAGTACTTC.

CDR3 sequence: CASSQELAVSYNEQFF. The DNA of the CDR3 is TGTGCCAGCAGCCAAGAGCTAGCGGTCTCCTACAATGAGCAGTTCTTC. This chain connects TRBV3-1 (or the pseudogene TRBV3-2) to TRBJ2-1; 7 nucleotides line up with TRBD2. The CDR3 contains 16 residues. Looked up from germline, CDR1 is LGHDT and CDR2 is YNNKEL (reference sequence). V shed 0 bases, J shed 0 bases, and the junction held 2 bases outside the gene matches.

The chain uses TRBV28 and TRBJ1-5, with 8 bases lining up with TRBD1. Germline assignment: CDR1 MDHEN and CDR2 SYDVKM. This CDR3 comprises 15 residues. The J segment lost 6 bases and the V segment lost 6 bases, leaving 10 bases of the junction unmatched. The CDR3 reads CASRQQGARIQPQHF. The DNA of the CDR3 is TGTGCCAGCAGGCAGCAGGGGGCTCGAATTCAGCCCCAGCATTTT.

The chain recombines TRBV9 with TRBJ2-1; 8 nucleotides match TRBD2. The V gene end was trimmed by 4 bases and the J gene end by 0 bases; junction bases not matched to a gene: 9. This CDR3 contains 17 residues. From germline, CDR1 is SGDLS and CDR2 YYNGEE. The chain's CDR3 is CASSLTERERSYNEQFF. The CDR3 coding sequence is TGTGCCAGCAGCTTAACCGAGCGGGAGCGCTCCTACAATGAGCAGTTCTTC.

This chain joins TRBV11-2 and TRBJ2-1; no clear D gene. Trimming took 5 bases from V and 7 from J, leaving 9 bases between them. The CDR3 loop spans 12 amino acids. The germline V gene encodes CDR1 SGHAT and CDR2 FQNNGV. This CDR3 is CASSPSENEQFF. The CDR3 nucleotides read TGTGCCAGCAGCCCAAGCGAGAATGAGCAGTTCTTC.

The J gene is TRBJ1-5, the V gene TRBV28; possible D gene TRBD1, 6 bases. Trimming left V 5 bases short and J 1 base short, with 12 bases between. The germline V gene encodes CDR1 MDHEN and CDR2 SYDVKM. This CDR3 region has 15 residues. This chain's CDR3 is CASSMRGGSNQPQHF. The DNA for the CDR3 is TGTGCCAGCAGTATGAGGGGGGGGAGCAATCAGCCCCAGCATTTT.

The rearrangement uses TRBV6-6 and TRBJ2-3; TRBD2 agrees at 10 bases. V lost 7 bases, J lost 3 bases, and 4 bases stayed unmatched. Germline V lookup: CDR1 MNHNY, CDR2 SVGAGI (reference sequence). The CDR3 runs 14 residues. The CDR3 DNA is TGTGCCAGCACTCGGACTAGCGGAACAGATACGCAGTATTTT. Translating gives CASTRTSGTDTQYF.

This chain uses TRBV7-9 with TRBJ2-7, with 7 bases lining up with TRBD1. The germline gives CDR1 SEHNR, CDR2 FQNEAQ (reference sequence). The V segment lost 5 bases and the J segment 7 bases; nucleotides outside the gene matches: 14. This CDR3 is built from 15 residues. The CDR3 region has the DNA TGTGCCAGCAGCCCTCGGGACAGTAGCCTTGGGGAGCAGTACTTC. Translated: CASSPRDSSLGEQYF.

This chain links TRBV7-3 with TRBJ2-6, with 10 bases fitting TRBD1. V lost 6 bases, J lost 2 bases, and 7 bases stayed unmatched. CDR1 SGHTA and CDR2 FQGTGA come from the germline V gene. CDR3 size: 17 residues. The DNA for the CDR3 is TGTGCCAGCAGTCCCGGGACAGGGGCTGCTGGGGCCAACGTCCTGACTTTC. It specifies CASSPGTGAAGANVLTF.

The chain is built from TRBV6-6 and TRBJ2-7, with a weak D call TRBD1 (6 bases). The CDR3 is 12 residues long. The V end was cut by 6 bases, the J end by 6 bases, with 12 bases between. Germline CDR1 MNHNY, CDR2 SVGAGI (reference sequence). In DNA, the CDR3 is TGTGCCAGCAGCCTAAGGACAGCCGAGCAGTACTTC. Encoded protein: CASSLRTAEQYF.

CDR3: CASSLVEQGYGYTF. The CDR3 coding sequence is TGTGCCAGCAGCTTAGTAGAACAGGGGTATGGCTACACCTTC. The V gene is TRBV7-2, the J gene TRBJ1-2; 7 bases are a match to TRBD1. V trimming: 1 base; J trimming: 5 bases; junction bases outside the gene matches: 4. Germline lookup yields CDR1 SGHTA and CDR2 FQGNSA. The CDR3 contains 14 residues.